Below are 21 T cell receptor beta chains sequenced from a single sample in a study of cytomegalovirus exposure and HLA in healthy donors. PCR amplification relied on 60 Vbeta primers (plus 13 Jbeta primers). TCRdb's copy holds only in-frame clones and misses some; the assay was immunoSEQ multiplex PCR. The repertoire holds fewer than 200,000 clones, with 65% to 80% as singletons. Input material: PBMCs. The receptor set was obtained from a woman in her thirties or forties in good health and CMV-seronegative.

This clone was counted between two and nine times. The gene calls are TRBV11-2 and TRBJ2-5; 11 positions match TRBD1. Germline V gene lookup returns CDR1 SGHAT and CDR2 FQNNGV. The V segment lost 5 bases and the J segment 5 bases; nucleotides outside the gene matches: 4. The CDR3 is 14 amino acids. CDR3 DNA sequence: TGTGCCAGCAGCCGGGGACAGGGGGTTGAGACCCAGTACTTC. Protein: CASSRGQGVETQYF.

The CDR3 coding sequence is TGTGCCACCAGCAGAGGAAGGGGATCCCAATCTAGTGAAAAACTGTTTTTT. This codes for CATSRGRGSQSSEKLFF. The chain employs TRBV15 and TRBJ1-4; D might be TRBD1 (5 bases). V lost 1 base to trimming and J lost 7 bases, with 19 bases between them. The CDR3 spans 17 residues. From germline, CDR1 is LNHNV and CDR2 YYDKDF (reference sequence).

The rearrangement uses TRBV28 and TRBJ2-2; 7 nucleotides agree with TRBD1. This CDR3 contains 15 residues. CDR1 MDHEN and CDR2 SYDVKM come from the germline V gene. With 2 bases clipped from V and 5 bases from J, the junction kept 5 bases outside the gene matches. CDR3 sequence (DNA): TGTGCCAGCAGTTTAATGAGGGGGCGAACCGGGGAGCTGTTTTTT. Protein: CASSLMRGRTGELFF.

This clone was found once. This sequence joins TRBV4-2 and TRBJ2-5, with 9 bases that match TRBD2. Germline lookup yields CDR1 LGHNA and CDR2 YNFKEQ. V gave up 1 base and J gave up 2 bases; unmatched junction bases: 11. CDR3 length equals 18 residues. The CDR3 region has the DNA TGTGCCAGCAGCCAAGGGACCACTAGCGGGCCGGTACAAGAGACCCAGTACTTC. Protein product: CASSQGTTSGPVQETQYF.

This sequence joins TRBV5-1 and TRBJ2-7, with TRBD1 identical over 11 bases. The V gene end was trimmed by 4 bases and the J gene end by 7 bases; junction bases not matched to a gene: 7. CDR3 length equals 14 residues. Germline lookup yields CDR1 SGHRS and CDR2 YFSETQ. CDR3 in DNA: TGCGCCAGCAGCCCGGACAGGGGGCGCGGGGAGCAGTACTTC. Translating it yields CASSPDRGRGEQYF. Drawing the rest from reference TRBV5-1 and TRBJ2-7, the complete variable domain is KAGVTQTPRYLIKTRGQQVTLSCSPISGHRSVSWYQQTPGQGLQFLFEYFSETQRNKGNFPGRFSGRQFSNSRSEMNVSTLELGDSALYLCASSPDRGRGEQYFGPGTRLTVT.

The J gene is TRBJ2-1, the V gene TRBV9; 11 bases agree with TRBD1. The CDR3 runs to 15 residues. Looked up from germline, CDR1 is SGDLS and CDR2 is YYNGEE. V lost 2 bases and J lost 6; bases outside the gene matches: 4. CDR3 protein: CASSVAGTGGNEQFF. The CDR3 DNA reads TGTGCCAGCAGCGTCGCCGGGACAGGGGGCAATGAGCAGTTCTTC.

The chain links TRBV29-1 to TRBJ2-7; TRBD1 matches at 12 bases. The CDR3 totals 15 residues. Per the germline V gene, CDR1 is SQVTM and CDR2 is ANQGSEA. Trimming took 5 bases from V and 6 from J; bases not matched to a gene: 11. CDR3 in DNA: TGCAGCGTTTATTTATCCGGGACAGGGGGCGTCGAGCAGTACTTC. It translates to CSVYLSGTGGVEQYF.

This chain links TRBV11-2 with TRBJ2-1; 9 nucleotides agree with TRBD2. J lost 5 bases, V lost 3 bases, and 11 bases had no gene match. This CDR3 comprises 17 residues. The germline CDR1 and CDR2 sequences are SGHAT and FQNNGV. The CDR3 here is CASSLTSGPSGDNEQFF. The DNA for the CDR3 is TGTGCCAGCAGCTTGACTAGCGGACCCTCTGGGGACAATGAGCAGTTCTTC.

The CDR3 DNA reads TGTGCCAGCAGCCGTATGGGAGGGAGAGGAGAGACCCAGTACTTC. It specifies CASSRMGGRGETQYF. The chain combines TRBV5-4 with TRBJ2-5; 7 bases line up with TRBD2. Unmatched junction bases numbered 10, after V lost 4 bases and J lost 4 bases. Germline values: CDR1 SGHNT, CDR2 YYREEE (reference sequence). CDR3 length equals 15 residues.

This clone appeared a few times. The CDR3 here is CASSLDRGQERAFF. CDR3 nucleotide sequence: TGTGCCAGCAGTCTGGACAGGGGACAAGAAAGGGCTTTCTTT. The chain is built from TRBV2 and TRBJ1-1, with 9 bases that match TRBD1. V gave up 5 bases and J gave up 11 bases; unmatched junction bases: 12. Germline V gene data show CDR1 as SNHLY and CDR2 as FYNNEI. The CDR3 extends over 14 amino acids.

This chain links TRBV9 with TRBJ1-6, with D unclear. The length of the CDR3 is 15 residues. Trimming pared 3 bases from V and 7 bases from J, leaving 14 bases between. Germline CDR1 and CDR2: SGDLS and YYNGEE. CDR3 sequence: CASSEAEGGNSPLHF. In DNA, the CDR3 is TGTGCCAGCAGCGAGGCGGAAGGTGGCAATTCACCCCTCCACTTT.

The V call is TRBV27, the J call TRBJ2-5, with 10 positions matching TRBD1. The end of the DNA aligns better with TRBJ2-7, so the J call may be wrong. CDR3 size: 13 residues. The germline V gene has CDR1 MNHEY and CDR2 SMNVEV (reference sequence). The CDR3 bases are TGTGCCAGCAGTTTAGACAGGGGGCACGAGCAGTACTTC. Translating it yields CASSLDRGHEQYF.

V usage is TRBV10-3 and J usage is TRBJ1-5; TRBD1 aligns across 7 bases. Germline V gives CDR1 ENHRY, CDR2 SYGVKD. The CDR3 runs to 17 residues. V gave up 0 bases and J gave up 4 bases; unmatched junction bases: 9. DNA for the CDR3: TGTGCCATCAGTGAGTCTCGGGGATTACAGGGGAATCAGCCCCAGCATTTT. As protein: CAISESRGLQGNQPQHF.

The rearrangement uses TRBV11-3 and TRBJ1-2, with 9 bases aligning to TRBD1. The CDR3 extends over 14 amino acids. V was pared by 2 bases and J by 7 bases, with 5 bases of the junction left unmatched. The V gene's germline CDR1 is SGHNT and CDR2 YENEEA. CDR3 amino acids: CASSLKQGACGYTF. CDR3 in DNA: TGTGCCAGCAGCTTAAAACAGGGGGCTTGTGGCTACACCTTC.

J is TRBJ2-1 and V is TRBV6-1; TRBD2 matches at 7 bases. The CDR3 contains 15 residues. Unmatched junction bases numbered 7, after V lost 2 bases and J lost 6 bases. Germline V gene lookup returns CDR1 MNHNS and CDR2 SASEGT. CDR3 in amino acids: CASSEPPSGGNEQFF. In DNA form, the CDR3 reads TGTGCCAGCAGTGAACCTCCTTCGGGGGGCAATGAGCAGTTCTTC.

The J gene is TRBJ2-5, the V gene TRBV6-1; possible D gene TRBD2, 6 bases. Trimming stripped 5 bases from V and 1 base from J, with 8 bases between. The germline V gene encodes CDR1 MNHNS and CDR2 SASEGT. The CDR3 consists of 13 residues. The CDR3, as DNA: TGTGCCAGCAGTAGGGGACTCCAAGAGACCCAGTACTTC. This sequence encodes CASSRGLQETQYF.

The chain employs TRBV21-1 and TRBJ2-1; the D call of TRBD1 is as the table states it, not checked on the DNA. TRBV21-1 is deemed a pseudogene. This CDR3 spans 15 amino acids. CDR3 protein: CASSADRGRYNEQFF. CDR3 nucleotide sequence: TGTGCCAGCAGCGCCGACAGGGGGCGATACAATGAGCAGTTCTTC.

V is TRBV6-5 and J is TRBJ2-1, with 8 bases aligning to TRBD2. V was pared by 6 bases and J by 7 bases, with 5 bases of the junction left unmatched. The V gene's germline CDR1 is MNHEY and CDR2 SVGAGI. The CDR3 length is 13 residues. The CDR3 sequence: CASRPSGSNEQFF. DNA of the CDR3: TGTGCCAGCAGACCCAGCGGGAGTAATGAGCAGTTCTTC.

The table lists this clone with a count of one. As DNA, the CDR3 is TGTGCCAGTAGTATAGGTGCTGGGAGGACCCAAGAGACCCAGTACTTC. Encoded protein: CASSIGAGRTQETQYF. The rearrangement links TRBV19 to TRBJ2-5, with D possibly TRBD2 on 6 matching bases. CDR3 size: 16 residues. CDR1 is LNHDA and CDR2 is SQIVND in the germline V gene (reference sequence). Trimming stripped 1 base from V and 1 base from J, with 13 bases between.

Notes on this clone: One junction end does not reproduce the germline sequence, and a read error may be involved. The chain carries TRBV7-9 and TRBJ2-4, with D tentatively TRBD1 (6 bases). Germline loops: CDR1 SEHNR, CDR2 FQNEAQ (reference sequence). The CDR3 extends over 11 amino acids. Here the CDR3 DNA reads TGTGCCAGCAGCCCCCGGGACATCGGGGACTTC. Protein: CASSPRDIGDF.

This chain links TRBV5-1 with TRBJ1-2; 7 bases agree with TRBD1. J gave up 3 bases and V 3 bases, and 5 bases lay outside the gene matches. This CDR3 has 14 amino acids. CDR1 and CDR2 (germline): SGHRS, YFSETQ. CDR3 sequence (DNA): TGCGCCAGCAGCTCCGGACAGGAGTACTATGGCTACACCTTC. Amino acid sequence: CASSSGQEYYGYTF.